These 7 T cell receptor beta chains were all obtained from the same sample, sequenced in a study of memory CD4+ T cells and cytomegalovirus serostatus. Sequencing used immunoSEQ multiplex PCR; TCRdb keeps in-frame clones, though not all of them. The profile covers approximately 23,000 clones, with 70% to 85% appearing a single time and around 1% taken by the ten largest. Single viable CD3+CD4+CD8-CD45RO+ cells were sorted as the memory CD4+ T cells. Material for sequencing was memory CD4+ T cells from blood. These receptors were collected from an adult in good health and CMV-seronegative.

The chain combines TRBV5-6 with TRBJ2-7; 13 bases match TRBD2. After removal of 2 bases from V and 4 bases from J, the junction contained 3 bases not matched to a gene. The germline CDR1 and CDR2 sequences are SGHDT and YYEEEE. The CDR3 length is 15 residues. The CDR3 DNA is TGTGCCAGCAGCTTAGGGACTAGCGGGACATACGAGCAGTACTTC. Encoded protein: CASSLGTSGTYEQYF.

The CDR3 loop reads CASSLGVGYEQYF. The DNA of the CDR3 is TGTGCCAGCAGCCTCGGGGTAGGGTACGAGCAGTACTTC. The chain joins TRBV14 to TRBJ2-7; a weak D match, TRBD2 (5 bases). The length of the CDR3 is 13 residues. V was shortened by 4 bases and J by 4 bases, with 11 bases between the two germline ends. The germline CDR1 and CDR2 sequences are SGHDN and FVKESK.

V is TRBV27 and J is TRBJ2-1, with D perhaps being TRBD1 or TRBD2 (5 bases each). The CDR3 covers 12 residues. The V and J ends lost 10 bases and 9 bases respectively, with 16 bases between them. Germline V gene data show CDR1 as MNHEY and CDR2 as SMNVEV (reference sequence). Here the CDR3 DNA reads TGTGCCACCCGGGGCGATAGGCTTGAGCAGTTCTTC. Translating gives CATRGDRLEQFF.

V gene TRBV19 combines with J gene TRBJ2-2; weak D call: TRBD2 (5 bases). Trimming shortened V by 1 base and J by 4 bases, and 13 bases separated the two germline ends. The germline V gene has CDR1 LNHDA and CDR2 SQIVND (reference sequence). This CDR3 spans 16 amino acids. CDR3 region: CASSIGAGVPTGELFF. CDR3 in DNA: TGTGCCAGTAGTATAGGGGCGGGCGTACCCACCGGGGAGCTGTTTTTT.

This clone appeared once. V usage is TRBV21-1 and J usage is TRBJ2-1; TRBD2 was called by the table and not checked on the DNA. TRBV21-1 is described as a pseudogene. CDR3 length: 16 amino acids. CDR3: CASSKGGTDSYNEQFF. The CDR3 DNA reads TGTGCCAGCAGCAAGGGTGGGACTGATTCCTACAATGAGCAGTTCTTC.

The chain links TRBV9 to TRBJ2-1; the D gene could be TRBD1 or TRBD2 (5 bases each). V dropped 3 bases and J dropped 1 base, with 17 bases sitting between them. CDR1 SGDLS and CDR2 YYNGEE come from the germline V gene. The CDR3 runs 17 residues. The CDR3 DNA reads TGTGCCAGCAGCGAGGAGGCACAGGAGAGTTCCTACAATGAGCAGTTCTTC. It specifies CASSEEAQESSYNEQFF.

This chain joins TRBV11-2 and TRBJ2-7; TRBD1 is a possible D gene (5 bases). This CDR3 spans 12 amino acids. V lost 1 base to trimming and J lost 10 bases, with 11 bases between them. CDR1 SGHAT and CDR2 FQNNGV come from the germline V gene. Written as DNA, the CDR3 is TGTGCCAGCAGCTTAGTCGCAGGGTCACAGTACTTC. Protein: CASSLVAGSQYF. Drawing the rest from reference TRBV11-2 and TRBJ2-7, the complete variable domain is EAGVAQSPRYKIIEKRQSVAFWCNPISGHATLYWYQQILGQGPKLLIQFQNNGVVDDSQLPKDRFSAERLKGVDSTLKIQPAKLEDSAVYLCASSLVAGSQYFGPGTRLTVT.